These 10 T cell receptor beta chains were sequenced from one sample in a study of regulatory T cells in long-lasting Graves disease. The time point here: newly diagnosed GD, antithyroid drugs for less than 3 months. There was RNA extracted from PBMCs, and the TCR library was made from it. Assembly of TCR beta libraries relied on iRepertoire HTBI primers together with Arm-PCR of CDR3 regions. From the multiplex PCR reads, TCRdb called clonotypes with MiXCR, one entry per CDR3 protein. Among 400,000 to 500,000 distinct CDR3 sequences listed, roughly 17% were seen once. The same data also went into a second study, on T cells in Graves' hyperthyroidism and ophthalmopathy.

Here the sequenced sample was peripheral blood mononuclear cells (PBMCs), taken at new diagnosis, from a patient treated with antithyroid drugs. The receptors were sampled from a woman younger than 45 with Graves disease.

This clonotype was seen at least ten times. The chain recombines TRBV7-9 with TRBJ2-1; D gene ambiguous. This CDR3 has 11 amino acids. The germline gives CDR1 SEHNR, CDR2 FQNEAQ (reference sequence). Trimming cost V 2 bases and J 10 bases, with 6 bases left between them. The CDR3 nucleotides read TGTGCCAGCAGCTTATTGGAAGAGCAGTTCTTC. It is translated as CASSLLEEQFF.

The rearrangement links TRBV24-1 to TRBJ1-6; D remains unclear. Trimming took off 4 bases at V and 5 bases at J, with 5 bases between the two ends. The CDR3 is 13 amino acids. The germline V gene has CDR1 KGHDR and CDR2 SFDVKD. As DNA, the CDR3 is TGTGCCACCAGTGAGACAAATAATTCACCCCTCCACTTT. Its translation is CATSETNNSPLHF.

V gene TRBV7-2 combines with J gene TRBJ1-2, with 8 bases aligning to TRBD1. The CDR3 consists of 13 residues. The ends lost 6 bases at V and 10 bases at J; junction bases unmatched: 10. Per the germline V gene, CDR1 is SGHTA and CDR2 is FQGNSA. The CDR3 sequence is CASRPGQATYYTF. CDR3 nucleotide sequence: TGTGCCAGCAGGCCGGGACAGGCCACTTACTACACCTTC.

This clonotype was counted at least ten times. The chain joins TRBV6-1 to TRBJ2-5, with D perhaps given as TRBD1 or TRBD2 (6 bases each). The V gene lost 7 bases and the J gene lost 5 bases, with 17 bases spanning the gap. Germline V gene data show CDR1 as MNHNS and CDR2 as SASEGT. CDR3 length: 14 residues. This CDR3 is CASTRQGRTETQYF. CDR3 in DNA: TGTGCCAGCACGCGGCAGGGGAGGACGGAGACCCAGTACTTC.

Many counts were recorded for this clonotype. The rearrangement uses TRBV11-2 and TRBJ2-7; TRBD2 matches at 13 bases. This CDR3 has 18 amino acids. Germline loops: CDR1 SGHAT, CDR2 FQNNGV. V lost 1 base to trimming and J lost 2 bases; unmatched junction nucleotides: 8. The CDR3 coding sequence is TGTGCCAGCAGCTTAGTTGGCCCAGGACTAGCGGGAGCCTACGAGCAGTACTTC. Translated, it gives CASSLVGPGLAGAYEQYF.

The chain has TRBV15 and TRBJ2-7; D might be TRBD2 (6 bases). V lost 4 bases, J lost 6 bases, and 16 bases lay in between. The germline V gene has CDR1 LNHNV and CDR2 YYDKDF (reference sequence). The CDR3 runs 14 residues. CDR3 sequence (DNA): TGTGCCACCAGCACCATACGGGGGTCGGGCGAGCAGTACTTC. Its translation is CATSTIRGSGEQYF.

This clonotype was counted ten times or more. The chain employs TRBV20-1 and TRBJ1-2, with a weak D call TRBD1 (5 bases). This CDR3 is 13 amino acids long. Germline V gene sequence: CDR1 DFQATT, CDR2 SNEGSKA (reference sequence). The V gene lost 6 bases and the J gene lost 7 bases, with 18 bases spanning the gap. The CDR3 region is CSADLRTSVGYTF. The CDR3 nucleotides read TGCAGTGCCGATTTAAGGACATCTGTTGGCTACACCTTC.

Ten or more counts support this clonotype. V is TRBV18 and J is TRBJ1-2; TRBD1 agrees at 10 bases. Germline V CDR1 and CDR2: KGHSH, LQKENI. CDR3 length: 15 amino acids. J gave up 7 bases and V 3 bases, and 8 bases lay outside the gene matches. The CDR3 bases are TGTGCCAGCTCACCCGGGACAGGGGAATTCGGTGGCTACACCTTC. It codes for CASSPGTGEFGGYTF.

There are a few counts of this clonotype. This chain connects TRBV9 to TRBJ2-3; 12 bases map to TRBD1. The CDR3 totals 17 residues. Unmatched junction bases numbered 4, after V lost 0 bases and J lost 2 bases. The germline V gene encodes CDR1 SGDLS and CDR2 YYNGEE. The CDR3 DNA sequence: TGTGCCAGCAGCGTAGCGGGACAGGGGGCACTCACAGATACGCAGTATTTT. Translation gives CASSVAGQGALTDTQYF.

This clonotype was counted a few times. The rearrangement joins TRBV5-5 to TRBJ1-5; D uncertain. The V gene lost 4 bases and the J gene lost 2 bases, with 10 bases spanning the gap. Germline V lookup: CDR1 SGHKS, CDR2 YYEKEE (reference sequence). The CDR3 is 14 amino acids. CDR3 bases: TGTGCCAGCAGCCTGACTTTTGGCAATCAGCCCCAGCATTTT. This gives the protein CASSLTFGNQPQHF.